The 11 T cell receptor beta chains listed next were all sequenced from one sample in a study of T cell changes during pregnancy in multiple sclerosis. The data were produced by immunoSEQ multiplex PCR, yet TCRdb's version contains in-frame clones alone and is incomplete. The repertoire holds more than 65,000 clones, with 90% to 95% as singletons. The sample here was peripheral blood, taken in the first trimester of pregnancy. The receptors were gathered from a female donor with multiple sclerosis, enrolled in a pregnancy study.

This clone was recorded a few times. The chain has TRBV7-2 and TRBJ2-7, with unresolved D. Trimming left V 5 bases short and J 2 bases short, with 10 bases between. The CDR3 runs 13 residues. Germline V gene sequence: CDR1 SGHTA, CDR2 FQGNSA. In DNA form, the CDR3 reads TGTGCCAGCAGCCTAGACACAGCCTACGAGCAGTACTTC. It yields the protein CASSLDTAYEQYF.

V is TRBV4-3 and J is TRBJ2-3; 7 bases fit TRBD2. The junction had 9 bases not matched to a gene; V was cut back by 1 base and J by 5 bases. Germline V lookup: CDR1 LGHNA, CDR2 YSLEER. The CDR3 length is 16 residues. The CDR3 DNA reads TGCGCCAGCAGCCAAGCCGTGGGAGGGAGTAGAGATACGCAGTATTTT. Translating gives CASSQAVGGSRDTQYF.

J is TRBJ1-6 and V is TRBV6-1; D perhaps matches TRBD1 (6 bases). V lost 10 bases, J lost 7 bases, and 8 bases lay in between. Germline-derived CDR1 and CDR2 are MNHNS and SASEGT. The CDR3 has 11 residues. The CDR3 coding sequence is TGTGCCACTACAGGGAATTCACCCCTCCACTTT. It is translated as CATTGNSPLHF.

V usage is TRBV18 and J usage is TRBJ2-3; 8 positions agree with TRBD1. Germline loops: CDR1 KGHSH, CDR2 LQKENI. The CDR3 has 19 residues. Trimming removed 3 bases from V and 3 bases from J; junction bases left unmatched: 17. In DNA, the CDR3 is TGTGCCAGCTCACCGGTCCCCCCAACAGGGGGAGTATGGACAGATACGCAGTATTTT. Amino acids: CASSPVPPTGGVWTDTQYF.

The chain has TRBV23-1 and TRBJ2-3; 8 nucleotides align to TRBD1. TRBV23-1 is noted as an ORF with a role that remains uncertain. The CDR3 consists of 16 residues. V was pared by 4 bases and J by 3 bases, with 9 bases of the junction left unmatched. Written as DNA, the CDR3 is TGCGCCAGCAGTCCCGGGACAGGCCCAGGGACAGATACGCAGTATTTT. It yields the protein CASSPGTGPGTDTQYF.

This rearrangement joins TRBV6-1 to TRBJ1-5; 8 positions match TRBD1. This CDR3 is 15 amino acids long. Germline V lookup: CDR1 MNHNS, CDR2 SASEGT. The V segment lost 1 base and the J segment 6 bases; nucleotides outside the gene matches: 5. CDR3 protein: CASSEEAGGTQPQHF. CDR3 in DNA: TGTGCCAGCAGTGAAGAGGCAGGGGGCACTCAGCCCCAGCATTTT.

The chain couples TRBV7-2 to TRBJ1-3; D remains ambiguous. Trimming shortened V by 7 bases and J by 1 base, and 11 bases separated the two germline ends. Germline V CDR1 and CDR2: SGHTA, FQGNSA. The CDR3 is 14 amino acids. The CDR3 protein is CASTPTPSGNTIYF. In DNA, the CDR3 is TGTGCCAGCACCCCGACTCCTTCTGGAAACACCATATATTTT.

The V gene is TRBV5-1, the J gene TRBJ2-1; 7 bases map to TRBD1. CDR1 and CDR2 from the germline V gene are SGHRS and YFSETQ. V was clipped by 1 base and J by 7 bases; unmatched bases: 8. The CDR3 loop spans 15 amino acids. The CDR3 DNA is TGCGCCAGCAGCTTGATAGGGGGCGCTGGGAATGAGCAGTTCTTC. It codes for CASSLIGGAGNEQFF.

In its sample, this clone was seen once. V is TRBV6-6 and J is TRBJ1-2; D may be TRBD1 (5 bases). Germline V gene sequence: CDR1 MNHNY, CDR2 SVGAGI (reference sequence). Trimming took 7 bases from V and 4 from J, leaving 13 bases between them. CDR3 size: 13 residues. The CDR3 region is CASTLGGIYGYTF. For the CDR3, the DNA is TGTGCCAGCACCCTCGGGGGGATCTATGGCTACACCTTC.

The chain recombines TRBV6-5 with TRBJ2-3; possible D gene TRBD1, 6 bases. CDR1 is MNHEY, CDR2 SVGAGI, per germline. The CDR3 is 13 residues long. V was clipped by 10 bases and J by 2 bases, with 13 bases between them. The CDR3: CATRRTDTDTQYF. Here the CDR3 DNA reads TGTGCCACCCGAAGGACAGACACAGATACGCAGTATTTT.

The CDR3 coding sequence is TGTGCCAGCAGTACGGACAGGGGTGGTAATCAGCCCCAGCATTTT. Translation gives CASSTDRGGNQPQHF. The chain carries TRBV6-1 and TRBJ1-5; 9 positions match TRBD1. The V and J ends lost 5 bases and 4 bases, in that order; junction bases with no gene match: 6. The CDR3 is 15 residues long. Germline V gene data show CDR1 as MNHNS and CDR2 as SASEGT.